This passage covers 20 T cell receptor beta chains from one sample sequenced in a study of OX40 agonist ivuxolimab in advanced cancers. Some clones are missing from TCRdb's copy, which holds only in-frame ones; the method was immunoSEQ multiplex PCR. This sample carries 53,000 or so clones, 85% of them seen once, and the ten largest clones take approximately 3%. The material sequenced was CD4+ or CD8+ T cells sorted from blood, taken in a trial of the OX40 agonist ivuxolimab. The source of these receptors is an adult with an advanced solid tumor such as melanoma, head and neck, liver or kidney cancer.

The chain employs TRBV7-9 and TRBJ2-5; 12 nucleotides align to TRBD2. Germline V lookup: CDR1 SEHNR, CDR2 FQNEAQ (reference sequence). V was clipped by 5 bases and J by 5 bases; unmatched bases: 6. The CDR3 covers 15 residues. The CDR3, as DNA: TGTGCCAGCAGCGCTAGCGGGAGGGCCACTGAGACCCAGTACTTC. Its protein is CASSASGRATETQYF.

The J gene is TRBJ2-7, the V gene TRBV6-5, with TRBD2 matching over 7 bases. The V segment lost 1 base and the J segment 6 bases; nucleotides outside the gene matches: 12. The CDR3 totals 16 residues. CDR1 and CDR2 (germline): MNHEY, SVGAGI. The CDR3 region has the DNA TGTGCCAGCAGTTACTGGCTAGCGGACGGGTTTAGCGAGCAGTACTTC. This sequence encodes CASSYWLADGFSEQYF.

The chain is built from TRBV6-1 and TRBJ2-1; 8 bases align to TRBD2. J lost 5 bases, V lost 4 bases, and 4 bases had no gene match. Germline CDR1 reads MNHNS; CDR2 reads SASEGT. The CDR3 runs 14 residues. The CDR3: CASSAIAGHNEQFF. CDR3 coding DNA: TGTGCCAGCAGTGCGATAGCGGGACACAATGAGCAGTTCTTC.

The chain combines TRBV4-2 with TRBJ1-2; D remains unclear. Germline values: CDR1 LGHNA, CDR2 YNFKEQ. Trimming shortened V by 9 bases and J by 8 bases, and 16 bases separated the two germline ends. This CDR3 spans 12 amino acids. As DNA, the CDR3 is TGTGCCAGAAGCTTGAAAGTGGACGGCTACACCTTC. Protein product: CARSLKVDGYTF.

The chain links TRBV15 to TRBJ2-7; a weak D match, TRBD2 (6 bases). The germline CDR1 and CDR2 sequences are LNHNV and YYDKDF (reference sequence). This CDR3 has 14 residues. The V end was cut by 0 bases, the J end by 7 bases, with 13 bases between. The CDR3 DNA follows: TGTGCCACCAGCAGAGATGGGGTGGGGAGGGAGCAGTACTTC. It codes for CATSRDGVGREQYF.

The chain couples TRBV7-9 to TRBJ1-5, with D unresolved. The CDR3 consists of 17 residues. The germline V gene encodes CDR1 SEHNR and CDR2 FQNEAQ (reference sequence). Trimming removed 1 base from V and 0 bases from J, with 13 bases in between. DNA of the CDR3: TGTGCCAGCAGCTTAGGGGCTGGAGTGCGTAGCAATCAGCCCCAGCATTTT. It yields the protein CASSLGAGVRSNQPQHF. The whole variable domain, filled in from reference TRBV7-9 and TRBJ1-5, reads DTGVSQNPRHKITKRGQNVTFRCDPISEHNRLYWYRQTLGQGPEFLTYFQNEAQLEKSRLLSDRFSAERPKGSFSTLEIQRTEQGDSAMYLCASSLGAGVRSNQPQHFGDGTRLSIL.

The genes are TRBV7-6 and TRBJ2-7; TRBD2 matches 8 bases. The CDR3 has 16 residues. Germline V lookup: CDR1 SGHVS, CDR2 FNYEAQ. V shed 5 bases, J shed 0 bases, and the junction held 9 bases outside the gene matches. CDR3 in DNA: TGTGCCAGCAGCCCAATAGCGGGGAGAACCTCCTACGAGCAGTACTTC. Protein: CASSPIAGRTSYEQYF. Full variable domain (rest looked up from reference TRBV7-6 and TRBJ2-7): GAGVSQSPRYKVTKRGQDVALRCDPISGHVSLYWYRQALGQGPEFLTYFNYEAQQDKSGLPNDRFSAERPEGSISTLTIQRTEQRDSAMYRCASSPIAGRTSYEQYFGPGTRLTVT.

This chain joins TRBV6-1 and TRBJ2-7; D not resolved. This CDR3 comprises 14 residues. Trimming cost V 5 bases and J 0 bases, with 11 bases left between them. CDR1 is MNHNS and CDR2 is SASEGT in the germline V gene. The CDR3 here is CASSLTVPSYEQYF. The DNA for the CDR3 is TGTGCCAGCAGTCTAACAGTACCCTCCTACGAGCAGTACTTC.

The V call is TRBV7-2, the J call TRBJ2-5, with D tentatively TRBD1 or TRBD2 (6 bases each). With 4 bases removed from V and 0 bases from J, the gap between germline ends came to 15 bases. The CDR3 totals 16 residues. Germline V gene sequence: CDR1 SGHTA, CDR2 FQGNSA. This CDR3 is CASSSRGGVYQETQYF. In DNA form, the CDR3 reads TGTGCCAGCAGCTCCAGGGGCGGGGTGTACCAAGAGACCCAGTACTTC.

The rearrangement joins TRBV7-2 to TRBJ2-2; 10 bases are a match to TRBD2. Germline values: CDR1 SGHTA, CDR2 FQGNSA. This CDR3 comprises 15 residues. V dropped 1 base and J dropped 6; count of bases not matched to a gene: 2. The CDR3 DNA sequence: TGTGCCAGCAGCTTAGTAGCGGGGGGTCCCGGGGAGCTGTTTTTT. This gives the protein CASSLVAGGPGELFF.

The CDR3 nucleotides read TGTGCCAGCAGTTTATCGCGGAGTGGGGCGGCGGGGGGGGATACGCAGTATTTT. Translation: CASSLSRSGAAGGDTQYF. The chain employs TRBV27 and TRBJ2-3; 9 bases map to TRBD2. The V gene's germline CDR1 is MNHEY and CDR2 SMNVEV (reference sequence). This CDR3 spans 18 amino acids. V gave up 0 bases and J gave up 6 bases; unmatched junction bases: 13.

This chain uses TRBV2 with TRBJ1-5; possibly TRBD1 for D (5 bases). V was clipped by 6 bases and J by 7 bases, with 16 bases between them. CDR3 length: 14 amino acids. Germline V gene lookup returns CDR1 SNHLY and CDR2 FYNNEI. DNA for the CDR3: TGTGCCAGCAGGGCAGGGAGCGCAGGACAGCCCCAGCATTTT. It is translated as CASRAGSAGQPQHF.

Only a few counts were recorded for this clone. The chain is built from TRBV7-3 and TRBJ1-2; 7 bases are shared with TRBD1. The germline V gene has CDR1 SGHTA and CDR2 FQGTGA. This CDR3 region has 13 residues. V gave up 4 bases and J gave up 4 bases; unmatched junction bases: 3. This chain's CDR3 is CASSSPGGYGYTF. CDR3 nucleotide sequence: TGTGCCAGCAGCTCCCCAGGGGGCTATGGCTACACCTTC.

The chain has TRBV2 and TRBJ2-2, with unresolved D. The CDR3 spans 13 residues. V was trimmed by 8 bases and J by 2 bases, leaving 9 bases between them. Germline V gives CDR1 SNHLY, CDR2 FYNNEI. The CDR3 reads CASDRRNTGELFF. CDR3 bases: TGTGCCAGCGATAGGAGAAACACCGGGGAGCTGTTTTTT.

The chain joins TRBV2 to TRBJ2-2; the D is unclear. This CDR3 has 15 amino acids. From germline, CDR1 is SNHLY and CDR2 FYNNEI. Trimming pared 3 bases from V and 0 bases from J, leaving 8 bases between. As DNA, the CDR3 is TGTGCCAGCAGTGAGGGCGGTCCGAACACCGGGGAGCTGTTTTTT. It specifies CASSEGGPNTGELFF. Variable domain in full (rest from reference TRBV2 and TRBJ2-2): EPEVTQTPSHQVTQMGQEVILRCVPISNHLYFYWYRQILGQKVEFLVSFYNNEISEKSEIFDDQFSVERPDGSNFTLKIRSTKLEDSAMYFCASSEGGPNTGELFFGEGSRLTVL.

This clone was seen only once. The chain couples TRBV4-3 to TRBJ1-2, with TRBD1 as a possible D gene (5 bases). V was trimmed by 0 bases and J by 2 bases, leaving 13 bases between them. This CDR3 contains 16 residues. Germline CDR1 is LGHNA and CDR2 is YSLEER. The CDR3 nucleotides read TGCGCCAGCAGCCAAGAGGAGACAGTAAGGAACTATGGCTACACCTTC. Residues: CASSQEETVRNYGYTF.

This clone has a single count. The V call is TRBV6-1, the J call TRBJ1-5, with TRBD1 identical over 7 bases. Germline V CDR1 and CDR2: MNHNS, SASEGT. V was clipped by 10 bases and J by 2 bases; unmatched bases: 5. This CDR3 spans 13 amino acids. CDR3 nucleotides: TGTGCCACCCGTGGACAGGGCAATCAGCCCCAGCATTTT. This translates into CATRGQGNQPQHF.

The rearrangement joins TRBV9 to TRBJ2-1, with 8 bases fitting TRBD1. Germline values: CDR1 SGDLS, CDR2 YYNGEE. The trim removed 3 bases at V and 3 bases at J, leaving 17 bases unmatched. The CDR3 length is 19 residues. CDR3 residues: CASSAQPGGFLPHYNEQFF. CDR3 sequence (DNA): TGTGCCAGCAGCGCTCAGCCAGGGGGCTTTCTTCCACACTACAATGAGCAGTTCTTC.

V gene TRBV10-3 combines with J gene TRBJ2-7; the match to TRBD2 covers 11 bases. The CDR3 spans 15 residues. CDR1 is ENHRY, CDR2 SYGVKD, per germline. V dropped 3 bases and J dropped 4; count of bases not matched to a gene: 5. This chain's CDR3 is CAISEMTSGNYEQYF. DNA for the CDR3: TGTGCCATCAGTGAAATGACTAGCGGGAATTACGAGCAGTACTTC.

The chain links TRBV5-1 to TRBJ2-4, with D uncertain. Between the trimmed V and J ends, which lost 2 bases and 1 base, there was a span of 7 bases. CDR1 SGHRS and CDR2 YFSETQ come from the germline V gene. This CDR3 comprises 14 residues. The CDR3 here is CASSFQSAKNIQYF. In DNA, the CDR3 is TGCGCCAGCAGCTTTCAGTCTGCCAAAAACATTCAGTACTTC.